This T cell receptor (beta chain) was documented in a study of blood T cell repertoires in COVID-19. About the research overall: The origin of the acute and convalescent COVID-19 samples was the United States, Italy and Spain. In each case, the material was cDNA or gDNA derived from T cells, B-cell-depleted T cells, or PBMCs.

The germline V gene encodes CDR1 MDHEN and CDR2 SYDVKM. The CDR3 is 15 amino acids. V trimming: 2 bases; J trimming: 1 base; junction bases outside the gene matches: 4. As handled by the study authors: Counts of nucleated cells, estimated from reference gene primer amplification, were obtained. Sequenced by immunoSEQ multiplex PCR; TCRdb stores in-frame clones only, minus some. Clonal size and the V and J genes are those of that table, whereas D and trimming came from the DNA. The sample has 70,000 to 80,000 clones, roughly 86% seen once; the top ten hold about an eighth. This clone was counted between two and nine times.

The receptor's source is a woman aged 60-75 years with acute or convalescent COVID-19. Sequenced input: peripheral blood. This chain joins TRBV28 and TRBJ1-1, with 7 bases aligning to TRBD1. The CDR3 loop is CASSLRRTGNTEAFF. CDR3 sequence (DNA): TGTGCCAGCAGTTTACGCCGGACAGGGAACACTGAAGCTTTCTTT.